This TCR beta chain appears in the sequencing data of a study of shared clonotypes between healthy human individuals (dated by TCRdb to 2020 to 2022). Study-level background: A few men and a couple of women, aged 18 to 49 years, made up the cohort. Per donor, leukapheresis produced somewhere between about 0.94 and 10 billion PBMCs. Per donor, three plates each were used for CD4 naive and CD4 memory, two for CD8 naive, and one for CD8 memory. To estimate repertoire size and how much clonotypes are shared between individuals, the study performed deep sequencing of blood TCR repertoires from roughly five healthy adults. To increase sequencing depth and limit assay-specific biases, TCR repertoire library preparation and sequencing were carried out by different laboratories using diverse techniques. Here is what the overall study found, with its caveats: Estimated clonotype richness was generally larger for naive than for memory subsets. Incomplete sequencing was indicated by rarefaction of sorted-subset datasets, despite the large sequencing depth. Pairwise subsampling led to the expectation that sequencing depth would affect the degree of clonotype sharing among donors. Sharing across a few donors was observed for around 4.8% of naive CD4, around 3.5% of naive CD8, about 2.3% of memory CD4, and roughly 0.4% of memory CD8 clonotypes. Only blood was sampled, and tissue TCR repertoires likely differ from those in blood. Compared with non-shared clonotypes, the clonotypes found in all four sorted-subset donors had higher generation probabilities. The genetic and exposure-history diversity represented was limited by the small number of donors.

Using the deep immunoSEQ assay, multiplex PCR amplified TCR CDR3 regions from genomic DNA. Extracted genomic DNA from each cell subset was distributed evenly across all wells of several immunoSEQ 96-well plates, and each plate was treated as a replicate. For sorted subsets, about 200 ng genomic DNA, equal to 30,000 or so T cell genomes, was loaded into each replicate PCR. Purified libraries were quantified with a Qubit 3.0 fluorometer, sized on a Bioanalyzer 2100, and re-quantified with the KAPA Library Quantification kit. Every immunoSEQ 96-well plate was sequenced on a dedicated single-read 150-cycle Illumina NextSeq 550 flow cell. Concerning the study's data processing: Because the immunoSEQ output held only junctional sequences and lacked quality scores, the filtering could not match the filtering applied to full-length reads. Sequences were annotated with PyIR, a Python wrapper for IgBLAST v1.9, and V/J genes and CDR3 were assigned using IMGT germline references. Any read was removed if the V/J assignment was weak (E-value above 1e-6), the CDR3 was missing, or the read contained stop codons, out-of-frame junctions, or ambiguous translated residues. V3J clonotypes were defined as sequences sharing an identical inferred V gene, J gene, and CDR3 amino acid sequence. The percentage overlap between two repertoires was calculated by dividing the number of shared unique clonotypes by the size of the smaller repertoire. Richness of each repertoire was evaluated using RTK rarefaction, the Chao1 estimator, and Recon v2.1 estimates of unobserved clonotypes. Generation probabilities for all TCRbeta clonotypes obtained by the gDNA method from several donors were computed using OLGA. TCRdb took over this immuneACCESS table, retaining in-frame rearrangements with V and J assigned. Such tables are incomplete; in checked studies, under half of the missing clones stem from an unresolved V gene, and the remainder is unexplained. That table is the source of V, J and clone size, and D and trimming were worked out from the DNA. The sample yields a few hundred thousand clones; around 97% were counted once. Clones ranked in the top ten supply less than 0.065% of the sample.

Cut back by 2 bases and 0 bases, the V and J ends lie 8 bases apart. The germline V gene encodes CDR1 MDHEN and CDR2 SYDVKM. From cysteine to phenylalanine, the CDR3 is 16 amino acids long. Of the read, only the CDR3 DNA is kept; its 48 bases are in frame from base 1. Donors were healthy HIV-negative adults with no recently reported acute infections or vaccinations. Every donor was a Caucasian adult residing in Nashville, Tennessee, USA. Magnetic negative selection was used to enrich CD4+ T cells, after which naive cells were positively selected on CD45RA and the negative fraction became the memory subset. Blood was obtained by leukapheresis, after which PBMCs were separated by Ficoll-Histopaque density gradient centrifugation and cryopreserved in liquid nitrogen vapor phase. Analytical flow cytometry was used to check the purity and quantity of each magnetically sorted T cell population. From each sorted fraction, genomic DNA was isolated and quantified by UV absorbance on a Nanodrop 2000c.

Comment on this clone: This receptor's antigen is unknown. No quality values exist for individual bases; no much larger clone is one base distant.

The V and J segments used are TRBV28 and TRBJ1-6, with no confident D gene call. This TCR was sampled from a woman aged 25 to 45 in good health. Material for sequencing was naive CD4+ T cells sorted from blood. The sample's cell subset or site label, in plain terms: CD45RA+ positively selected. The nucleotide sequence is TGTGCCAGCAGTTTAATGGCCTTCTCCTATAATTCACCCCTCCACTTT. This is translated as CASSLMAFSYNSPLHF.